These 16 T cell receptor beta chains were all obtained from the same sample, sequenced in a study of blood T cell repertoires in COVID-19. The assay was immunoSEQ multiplex PCR, and TCRdb's table has in-frame clones only and misses some. The sample comprises around 260,000 clones, around nine tenths of which are singletons, and 1.1% rests with the top ten. Sequencing input: PBMCs or T cells enriched from blood (not recorded which). The receptors were gathered from a woman aged 25 to 45 who had recovered from COVID-19.

This sequence joins TRBV2 and TRBJ2-2, with TRBD1 identical over 7 bases. The CDR3 contains 17 residues. J was trimmed by 7 bases and V by 2 bases; bases with no gene match: 13. CDR1 and CDR2 from the germline V gene are SNHLY and FYNNEI. The CDR3 sequence is CASSETAGTDIYGELFF. The DNA of the CDR3 is TGTGCCAGCAGTGAAACCGCCGGGACAGACATCTACGGGGAGCTGTTTTTT. The entire variable domain, with the rest obtained from reference TRBV2 and TRBJ2-2, is as follows: EPEVTQTPSHQVTQMGQEVILRCVPISNHLYFYWYRQILGQKVEFLVSFYNNEISEKSEIFDDQFSVERPDGSNFTLKIRSTKLEDSAMYFCASSETAGTDIYGELFFGEGSRLTVL.

This chain joins TRBV5-1 and TRBJ2-1; D remains ambiguous. This CDR3 has 13 amino acids. The V and J ends lost 3 bases and 7 bases respectively, with 11 bases between them. Per the germline V gene, CDR1 is SGHRS and CDR2 is YFSETQ. Here the CDR3 DNA reads TGCGCCAGCAGCTCATCCCTAGTAAATGAGCAGTTCTTC. As protein: CASSSSLVNEQFF.

The count of this clone is one. V and J are TRBV11-2 and TRBJ1-5; TRBD1 is a possible D gene (6 bases). Germline lookup yields CDR1 SGHAT and CDR2 FQNNGV. The CDR3 has 14 residues. V lost 5 bases to trimming and J lost 5 bases, with 13 bases between them. The CDR3 sequence is CASSRTGRDQPQHF. The CDR3 DNA reads as TGTGCCAGCAGCCGAACAGGGAGAGATCAGCCCCAGCATTTT.

CDR3 sequence: CASQLAGAYEQYF. The CDR3 nucleotides are TGTGCCAGCCAACTAGCGGGAGCGTACGAGCAGTACTTC. The chain recombines TRBV28 with TRBJ2-7; 11 bases match TRBD2. Germline lookup yields CDR1 MDHEN and CDR2 SYDVKM. V lost 8 bases, J lost 4 bases, and 4 bases stayed unmatched. The CDR3 sequence is 13 residues long. Full variable domain (missing parts from reference TRBV28 and TRBJ2-7): DVKVTQSSRYLVKRTGEKVFLECVQDMDHENMFWYRQDPGLGLRLIYFSYDVKMKEKGDIPEGYSVSREKKERFSLILESASTNQTSMYLCASQLAGAYEQYFGPGTRLTVT.

The V call is TRBV28, the J call TRBJ1-2, with D perhaps matching TRBD1 (6 bases). CDR1 and CDR2 (germline): MDHEN, SYDVKM. The CDR3 is made up of 16 amino acids. Trimming took 5 bases from V and 4 from J, leaving 20 bases between them. CDR3 amino acids: CASSLTPRGGAYGYTF. CDR3 nucleotides: TGTGCCAGCAGTCTCACCCCTAGGGGGGGCGCCTATGGCTACACCTTC.

V and J are TRBV6-2 or TRBV6-3 and TRBJ1-2; D remains unclear. Germline V lookup: CDR1 MNHEY, CDR2 SVGEGT. The CDR3 spans 18 residues. V shed 2 bases and J shed 0 bases, with 19 bases lying between them. The CDR3 is CASSYAMRATLANYGYTF. The CDR3 DNA reads TGTGCCAGCAGTTACGCAATGAGGGCAACCCTTGCTAACTATGGCTACACCTTC.

In its sample, this clone was seen once. The V call is TRBV7-9, the J call TRBJ1-5; 7 nucleotides match TRBD1. The CDR3 runs 15 residues. The junction had 7 bases not matched to a gene; V was cut back by 5 bases and J by 3 bases. Per the germline V gene, CDR1 is SEHNR and CDR2 is FQNEAQ (reference sequence). The CDR3 protein is CASSLDREYNQPQHF. The CDR3 DNA reads TGTGCCAGCAGCCTCGACAGGGAGTACAATCAGCCCCAGCATTTT. The variable domain in full, completed from reference TRBV7-9 and TRBJ1-5, reads DTGVSQNPRHKITKRGQNVTFRCDPISEHNRLYWYRQTLGQGPEFLTYFQNEAQLEKSRLLSDRFSAERPKGSFSTLEIQRTEQGDSAMYLCASSLDREYNQPQHFGDGTRLSIL.

This chain joins TRBV7-3 and TRBJ2-3; 9 positions match TRBD2. V lost 5 bases, J lost 1 base, and 13 bases stayed unmatched. The CDR3 consists of 18 residues. The V gene's germline CDR1 is SGHTA and CDR2 FQGTGA. The CDR3 is CASSRGVAGVWGTDTQYF. DNA for the CDR3: TGTGCCAGCAGCCGCGGGGTAGCGGGAGTTTGGGGCACAGATACGCAGTATTTT.

The chain recombines TRBV7-6 with TRBJ2-1; possibly TRBD2 for D (6 bases). V was trimmed by 1 base and J by 4 bases, leaving 11 bases between them. Germline CDR1 and CDR2: SGHVS and FNYEAQ. CDR3 size: 15 residues. The CDR3 spells CASSLDDRGYNEQFF. CDR3 nucleotides: TGTGCCAGCAGCTTAGATGACCGGGGGTACAATGAGCAGTTCTTC.

V is TRBV7-6 and J is TRBJ2-2; no reliable D call. CDR1 is SGHVS, CDR2 FNYEAQ, per germline. V was trimmed by 4 bases and J by 7 bases, leaving 10 bases between them. There are 13 residues in the CDR3. CDR3 nucleotides: TGTGCCAGCAGCTCACCGTCGGGCGGGGAGCTGTTTTTT. As protein: CASSSPSGGELFF.

The chain has TRBV3-1 (or the pseudogene TRBV3-2) and TRBJ2-2; weak D call: TRBD2 (6 bases). Trimming removed 3 bases from V and 0 bases from J, with 8 bases in between. Germline V gene lookup returns CDR1 LGHDT and CDR2 YNNKEL (reference sequence). The CDR3 runs 15 residues. The CDR3 protein is CASSQDYPNTGELFF. CDR3 DNA: TGTGCCAGCAGCCAGGACTACCCGAACACCGGGGAGCTGTTTTTT.

On this clone: One end of the junction fails to match germline, which may point to a read error. The chain carries TRBV10-3 and TRBJ2-3; 9 positions agree with TRBD1. CDR1 is ENHRY and CDR2 is SYGVKD in the germline V gene. This CDR3 is 14 amino acids long. This chain's CDR3 is CAVSAGQGTDTQYF. CDR3 coding DNA: TGTGCCGTCAGCGCGGGACAGGGAACAGATACGCAGTATTTT.

The chain combines TRBV7-2 with TRBJ1-1, with D possibly being TRBD1 (5 bases). The CDR3 runs 14 residues. Germline V gene data show CDR1 as SGHTA and CDR2 as FQGNSA. Trimming took 4 bases from V and 2 from J, leaving 11 bases between them. The CDR3 region is CASSSGQFNTEAFF. The CDR3 DNA sequence: TGTGCCAGCAGCTCTGGACAATTCAACACTGAAGCTTTCTTT.

This clone has a single count. The rearrangement links TRBV4-1 to TRBJ1-4; 8 nucleotides agree with TRBD1. The V gene's germline CDR1 is MGHRA and CDR2 YSYEKL. V lost 2 bases, J lost 9 bases, and 23 bases stayed unmatched. The CDR3 has 20 amino acids. CDR3: CASSQTTVGGQGRRGKKLFF. In nucleotides, the CDR3 is TGCGCCAGCAGCCAAACCACCGTCGGAGGACAGGGCCGACGAGGAAAAAAACTGTTTTTT.

This clone was observed once. The rearrangement links TRBV20-1 to TRBJ1-2; maybe TRBD1 (6 bases). Trimming pared 1 base from V and 10 bases from J, leaving 10 bases between. This CDR3 contains 11 residues. The germline gives CDR1 DFQATT, CDR2 SNEGSKA (reference sequence). CDR3: CSARGPGDYTF. The CDR3 DNA reads as TGCAGTGCTAGAGGTCCAGGGGACTACACCTTC.

The chain uses TRBV7-6 and TRBJ2-1, with TRBD2 identical over 9 bases. V gave up 5 bases and J gave up 7 bases; unmatched junction bases: 9. Germline V gene lookup returns CDR1 SGHVS and CDR2 FNYEAQ. This CDR3 region has 15 residues. CDR3 bases: TGTGCCAGCAGCCCTAGCGGGAAGGGTGTGAATGAGCAGTTCTTC. Residues: CASSPSGKGVNEQFF. Supplemented by reference TRBV7-6 and TRBJ2-1, the full variable domain reads GAGVSQSPRYKVTKRGQDVALRCDPISGHVSLYWYRQALGQGPEFLTYFNYEAQQDKSGLPNDRFSAERPEGSISTLTIQRTEQRDSAMYRCASSPSGKGVNEQFFGPGTRLTVL.